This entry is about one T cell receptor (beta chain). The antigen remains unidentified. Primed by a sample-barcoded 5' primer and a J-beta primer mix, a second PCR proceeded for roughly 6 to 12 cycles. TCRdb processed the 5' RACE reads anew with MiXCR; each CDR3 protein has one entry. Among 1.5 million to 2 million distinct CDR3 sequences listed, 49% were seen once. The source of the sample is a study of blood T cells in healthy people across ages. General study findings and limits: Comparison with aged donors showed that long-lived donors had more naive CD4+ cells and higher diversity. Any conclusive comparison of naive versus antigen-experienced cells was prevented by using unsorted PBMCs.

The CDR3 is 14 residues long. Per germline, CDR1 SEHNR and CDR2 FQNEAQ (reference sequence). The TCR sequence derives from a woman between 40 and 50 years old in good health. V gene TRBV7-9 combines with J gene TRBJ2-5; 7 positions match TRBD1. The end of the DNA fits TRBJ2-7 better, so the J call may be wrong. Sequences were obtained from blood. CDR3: CASSFKDRLNEQYF. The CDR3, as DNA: TGTGCCAGCAGCTTCAAGGACAGGCTAAACGAGCAGTACTTC.